The clone carrying this T cell receptor beta chain has only a few counts. Its antigen is undetermined. Germline V gene lookup returns CDR1 SGHVS and CDR2 FQNEAQ. Trimming cost V 2 bases and J 7 bases, with 12 bases left between them. The CDR3 runs 13 residues. Unique molecular identifiers tagged the TCRbeta library. TCRdb recomputed calls from the PCR reads with MiXCR, one row per CDR3 protein. The sample has about 980,000 distinct CDR3 sequences; about 29% are singletons. The data derive from a study of T-cell reconstitution after alpha-beta-depleted transplantation in children. Study-wide results and caveats: By about two months after transplant, alpha-beta T cells reportedly arose from several hundred graft clones that had expanded. Fresh T-cell production supplied most of the T-cell counts and diversity seen one year after transplant.

The receptor was isolated from a boy younger than two who had a stem cell transplant for SCID, so the T cells may come from the graft donor. Sequencing was performed on PBMCs, mostly from graft donor cells, taken 360 days after TCRalphabeta/CD19-depleted stem cell transplant. The V call is TRBV7-8, the J call TRBJ2-7; possibly TRBD2 for D (6 bases). CDR3 loop: CASSLNGGGEQYF. The CDR3 DNA follows: TGTGCCAGCAGCTTAAACGGGGGAGGTGAGCAGTACTTC.